Shown below are 14 T cell receptor beta chains from a single sample sequenced in a study of blood T cell repertoires in COVID-19. The table came from immunoSEQ multiplex PCR; TCRdb's copy has only in-frame clones and leaves some out. Counted here are about 300,000 clones, less than 85% occurring once; the ten biggest clones make up roughly 1.5%. The source material was peripheral blood. The source is a human donor with COVID-19, enrolled during active disease. The donor label of this sample is uncertain.

This chain links TRBV6-1 with TRBJ2-3, with D maybe TRBD2 (6 bases). The CDR3 covers 18 residues. The germline CDR1 and CDR2 sequences are MNHNS and SASEGT. V gave up 0 bases and J gave up 7 bases, with 23 bases separating them. The CDR3 DNA follows: TGTGCCAGCAGTGAAGCGGGCCCCGCTAAGAGCCGGGGGAATACGCAGTATTTT. Protein sequence: CASSEAGPAKSRGNTQYF.

The chain joins TRBV27 to TRBJ2-5; 7 positions agree with TRBD1. Germline CDR1 and CDR2: MNHEY and SMNVEV (reference sequence). This CDR3 spans 14 amino acids. The trim removed 5 bases at V and 2 bases at J, leaving 5 bases unmatched. The CDR3 protein is CASSPWTGQETQYF. CDR3 DNA sequence: TGTGCCAGCAGTCCCTGGACAGGTCAAGAGACCCAGTACTTC.

To note about this clone: At one boundary the junction diverges from the germline segment, which might be a read error. The gene calls are TRBV20-1 and TRBJ2-5, with D perhaps matching TRBD1 (5 bases). The CDR3 covers 11 residues. CDR1 and CDR2 (germline): DFQATT, SNEGSKA (reference sequence). CDR3 protein: CSARDQGRLHF. In DNA, the CDR3 is TGCAGTGCTAGAGATCAGGGTAGGCTACACTTC.

The V and J genes are TRBV6-6 and TRBJ2-1; D unresolved. Per germline, CDR1 MNHNY and CDR2 SVGAGI (reference sequence). The CDR3 runs to 15 residues. Between the trimmed V and J ends, which lost 2 bases and 5 bases, there was a span of 13 bases. In nucleotides, the CDR3 is TGTGCCAGCAGTTACATCCCAACTATCGACAATGAGCAGTTCTTC. Amino acids: CASSYIPTIDNEQFF.

This clone has just one count. V and J are TRBV4-1 and TRBJ1-1; unclear D gene. The CDR3 runs to 18 residues. V dropped 0 bases and J dropped 0 bases, with 17 bases sitting between them. The germline gives CDR1 MGHRA, CDR2 YSYEKL. As DNA, the CDR3 is TGCGCCAGCAGCCAAGATTGGGCGAGTCAGACCGTGAACACTGAAGCTTTCTTT. Translation gives CASSQDWASQTVNTEAFF.

The CDR3 protein is CASSLRTGTDSYEQYF. The CDR3 region has the DNA TGTGCCAGCAGTTTAAGGACCGGGACAGACTCCTACGAGCAGTACTTC. The chain carries TRBV6-5 and TRBJ2-7; 7 bases agree with TRBD1. Germline lookup yields CDR1 MNHEY and CDR2 SVGAGI. The CDR3 has 16 residues. Trimming removed 4 bases from V and 0 bases from J; junction bases left unmatched: 9.

The rearrangement joins TRBV19 to TRBJ1-3; D unclear. CDR1 is LNHDA and CDR2 is SQIVND in the germline V gene (reference sequence). This CDR3 comprises 16 residues. Trimming left V 5 bases short and J 2 bases short, with 16 bases between. CDR3 region: CASSALLGMAGNTIYF. The CDR3 DNA reads TGTGCCAGTAGTGCACTCCTCGGGATGGCTGGAAACACCATATATTTT.

The chain employs TRBV9 and TRBJ2-1, with TRBD2 matching over 9 bases. The CDR3 contains 15 residues. J was trimmed by 10 bases and V by 0 bases; bases with no gene match: 8. Germline assignment: CDR1 SGDLS and CDR2 YYNGEE. CDR3 nucleotide sequence: TGTGCCAGCAGCGTAGTGGTAGCGGGAGTTGAGGAGCAGTTCTTC. This translates into CASSVVVAGVEEQFF.

The V and J genes are TRBV27 and TRBJ2-2, with TRBD2 identical over 14 bases. Germline CDR1 reads MNHEY; CDR2 reads SMNVEV (reference sequence). The CDR3 is 22 amino acids. J was trimmed by 4 bases and V by 7 bases; bases with no gene match: 23. CDR3 DNA: TGTGCCAGCACCTTGAGGGGGACACCGGGACTAGCGGGAGTAGGGGGCACCGGGGAGCTGTTTTTT. Translated: CASTLRGTPGLAGVGGTGELFF.

This clone was seen just once. The chain carries TRBV2 and TRBJ1-3, with D uncertain. V was trimmed by 8 bases and J by 0 bases, leaving 23 bases between them. This CDR3 spans 18 amino acids. Germline lookup yields CDR1 SNHLY and CDR2 FYNNEI. The chain's CDR3 is CASLTETGIRASGNTIYF. The CDR3 DNA reads TGTGCCAGCTTAACGGAGACCGGGATAAGGGCCTCTGGAAACACCATATATTTT.

This clone was seen only once. V gene TRBV6-1 combines with J gene TRBJ2-2, with 9 positions matching TRBD1. Per germline, CDR1 MNHNS and CDR2 SASEGT. This CDR3 has 18 residues. V was clipped by 4 bases and J by 4 bases; unmatched bases: 13. This chain's CDR3 is CASSAARTGVYITGELFF. In DNA form, the CDR3 reads TGTGCCAGCAGTGCCGCCCGGACAGGGGTCTACATCACCGGGGAGCTGTTTTTT.

The rearrangement uses TRBV28 and TRBJ1-1; a possible D gene is TRBD1 (6 bases). Germline V CDR1 and CDR2: MDHEN, SYDVKM. V lost 6 bases to trimming and J lost 2 bases, with 13 bases between them. The CDR3 length is 14 residues. CDR3 amino acids: CASRPPGANTEAFF. The CDR3 DNA follows: TGTGCCAGCAGGCCACCAGGGGCCAACACTGAAGCTTTCTTT.

The rearrangement joins TRBV24-1 to TRBJ2-2; 7 nucleotides agree with TRBD1. J was trimmed by 1 base and V by 3 bases; bases with no gene match: 10. The CDR3 contains 18 residues. Germline values: CDR1 KGHDR, CDR2 SFDVKD. The CDR3 DNA reads TGTGCCACCAGTGATACCCCCACCGGGACAGAGAACACCGGGGAGCTGTTTTTT. The encoded protein is CATSDTPTGTENTGELFF.

This clone was seen more than once but under ten times. The V and J genes are TRBV7-3 and TRBJ2-5, with 9 bases aligning to TRBD2. Germline V CDR1 and CDR2: SGHTA, FQGTGA. Trimming removed 10 bases from V and 5 bases from J; junction bases left unmatched: 11. The CDR3 contains 14 residues. CDR3 region: CATTPGTSTETQYF. The CDR3 nucleotides read TGTGCCACTACCCCCGGGACTAGCACGGAGACCCAGTACTTC.